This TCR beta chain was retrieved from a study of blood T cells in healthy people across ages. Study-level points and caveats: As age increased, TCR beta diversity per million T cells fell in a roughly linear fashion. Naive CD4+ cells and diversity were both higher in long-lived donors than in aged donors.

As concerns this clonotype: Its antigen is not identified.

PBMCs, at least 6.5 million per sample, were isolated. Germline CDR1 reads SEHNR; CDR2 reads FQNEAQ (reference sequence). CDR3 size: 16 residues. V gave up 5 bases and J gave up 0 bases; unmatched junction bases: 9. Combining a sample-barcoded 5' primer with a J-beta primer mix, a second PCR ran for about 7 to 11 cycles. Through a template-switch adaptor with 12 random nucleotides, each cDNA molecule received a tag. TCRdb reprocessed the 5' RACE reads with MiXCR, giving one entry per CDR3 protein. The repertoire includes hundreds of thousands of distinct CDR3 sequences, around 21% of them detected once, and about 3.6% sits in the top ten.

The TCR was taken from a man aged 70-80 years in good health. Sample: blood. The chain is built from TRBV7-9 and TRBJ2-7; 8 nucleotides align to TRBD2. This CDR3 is CASSPWTSISSYEQYF. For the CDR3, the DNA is TGTGCCAGCAGCCCCTGGACTAGCATCAGCTCCTACGAGCAGTACTTC.